The 25 T cell receptor beta chains presented below share a single source sample, sequenced in a study of molecular identifiers for immune sequencing clone quantification. In TCRdb, the PCR reads were re-called with MiXCR into one record per CDR3 protein. The sample lists about 68,000 distinct CDR3 sequences, approximately 18% occurring once. The sequenced sample was naive CD8+ T cells from blood, with Jurkat cell RNA spiked in. Subset: FACS-sorted CD8+CD4-CCR7+CD45RA+ naive T cells. The receptor source for this set is a human donor in good health. Some libraries in this study had Jurkat cell RNA spiked in.

This chain links TRBV14 with TRBJ2-1, with D unresolved. The V end was cut by 0 bases, the J end by 0 bases, with 9 bases between. This CDR3 contains 16 residues. Per germline, CDR1 SGHDN and CDR2 FVKESK. This chain's CDR3 is CASSQDSRSSYNEQFF. The CDR3 DNA is TGTGCCAGCAGCCAAGATTCACGGAGCTCCTACAATGAGCAGTTCTTC.

As concerns this clonotype: It may be a read error: a sequence one base away is much more abundant. This rearrangement joins TRBV27 to TRBJ2-2, with no clear D. Trimming removed 5 bases from V and 3 bases from J, with 13 bases in between. The CDR3 extends over 15 amino acids. Germline CDR1 and CDR2: MNHEY and SMNVEV (reference sequence). In DNA, the CDR3 is TGTGCCAGCAGTGTACTGCTTGAGGACACCGGGGAGCTGTTTTTT. Protein product: CASSVLLEDTGELFF.

This clonotype was detected only a few times. At one of its ends the junction is not consistent with the germline gene, which may arise from a read error. The chain combines TRBV6-5 with TRBJ2-7, with TRBD1 identical over 8 bases. The CDR3 consists of 16 residues. Germline V gives CDR1 MNHEY, CDR2 SVGAGI. The CDR3 protein is CASSYSETGVTYEQNF. The DNA of the CDR3 is TGTGCCAGCAGTTACTCCGAGACAGGGGTAACCTACGAGCAGAACTTC.

This clonotype showed up many times. The rearrangement joins TRBV7-2 to TRBJ2-3; 12 positions agree with TRBD2. CDR1 and CDR2 from the germline V gene are SGHTA and FQGNSA. The CDR3 is 17 amino acids. V lost 4 bases to trimming and J lost 6 bases; unmatched junction nucleotides: 11. CDR3 residues: CASSYSSGTSGFDTQYF. In DNA, the CDR3 is TGTGCCAGCAGCTACTCCTCCGGGACTAGCGGGTTTGATACGCAGTATTTT. The variable domain in full, completed from reference TRBV7-2 and TRBJ2-3, reads GAGVSQSPSNKVTEKGKDVELRCDPISGHTALYWYRQSLGQGLEFLIYFQGNSAPDKSGLPSDRFSAERTGGSVSTLTIQRTQQEDSAVYLCASSYSSGTSGFDTQYFGPGTRLTVL.

This clonotype was seen repeatedly, ten times or more. CDR3 sequence reads: CASSSLPGTSVEQFF. The DNA of the CDR3 is TGTGCCAGCAGCTCACTTCCCGGGACTAGCGTTGAGCAGTTCTTC. This sequence joins TRBV7-9 and TRBJ2-1, with 10 bases identical to TRBD2. This CDR3 has 15 residues. V was clipped by 4 bases and J by 9 bases; unmatched bases: 9. Germline loops: CDR1 SEHNR, CDR2 FQNEAQ (reference sequence).

The rearrangement uses TRBV27 and TRBJ1-5; D remains ambiguous. This CDR3 is built from 15 residues. CDR1 and CDR2 from the germline V gene are MNHEY and SMNVEV (reference sequence). Deletions cut 2 bases from V and 1 base from J, with 9 bases between. CDR3 residues: CASSLIAGSNQPQHF. CDR3 in DNA: TGTGCCAGCAGTTTAATTGCGGGCAGCAATCAGCCCCAGCATTTT.

This clonotype was observed many times. The V gene is TRBV6-5, the J gene TRBJ2-3; 8 bases are shared with TRBD2. Germline V gene data show CDR1 as MNHEY and CDR2 as SVGAGI. This CDR3 is built from 16 residues. The V gene end was trimmed by 2 bases and the J gene end by 2 bases; junction bases not matched to a gene: 6. The CDR3 nucleotides are TGTGCCAGCAGTTACCAGAGCGGGAGTTACACAGATACGCAGTATTTT. Translating it yields CASSYQSGSYTDTQYF.

V gene TRBV20-1 combines with J gene TRBJ2-7, with TRBD2 matching 11 bases. Trimming removed 5 bases from V and 2 bases from J; junction bases left unmatched: 11. This CDR3 spans 16 amino acids. The V gene's germline CDR1 is DFQATT and CDR2 SNEGSKA (reference sequence). As DNA, the CDR3 is TGCAGTGCTCGCGCGGTGACTAGCGGGAAGACCTACGAGCAGTACTTC. Protein: CSARAVTSGKTYEQYF.

This clonotype was found many times. This chain joins TRBV11-1 and TRBJ2-1; 11 nucleotides line up with TRBD2. Germline lookup yields CDR1 SGHAT and CDR2 FQDESV (reference sequence). V lost 6 bases, J lost 9 bases, and 10 bases stayed unmatched. The CDR3 runs to 15 residues. CDR3 residues: CASRSSGRLDGEQFF. The CDR3 bases are TGTGCCAGCAGGTCTAGCGGGAGGTTAGATGGTGAGCAGTTCTTC.

This clonotype was found many times. V gene TRBV4-1 combines with J gene TRBJ1-5; D call uncertain. This CDR3 contains 16 residues. Germline CDR1 reads MGHRA; CDR2 reads YSYEKL. Between the trimmed V and J ends, which lost 6 bases and 4 bases, there was a span of 19 bases. CDR3 DNA: TGCGCCAGCAGTCTCACTCCCTCCCTTCCGAATCAGCCCCAGCATTTT. As protein: CASSLTPSLPNQPQHF.

This clonotype was seen many times. V is TRBV12-3 or TRBV12-4 and J is TRBJ2-2; tentative D call: TRBD1 (5 bases). The CDR3 consists of 14 residues. Trimming took off 4 bases at V and 4 bases at J, with 10 bases between the two ends. The CDR3 region has the DNA TGTGCCAGCAGTTCCACACAGGTCACCGGGGAGCTGTTTTTT. Translation: CASSSTQVTGELFF.

About this clonotype itself: A much more abundant neighbour one base away suggests this may be a read error. The chain combines TRBV29-1 with TRBJ2-5, with 8 positions matching TRBD2. This CDR3 has 12 amino acids. Germline values: CDR1 SQVTM, CDR2 ANQGSEA. The CDR3 reads CGVHSGMVTQYF. The CDR3 nucleotides are TGCGGCGTCCATAGCGGGATGGTGACCCAGTACTTC.

Notes on this clonotype: One end of the junction is discordant with germline, which a read error may explain. The genes are TRBV6-2 or TRBV6-3 and TRBJ1-1; D might be TRBD1 (5 bases). This CDR3 comprises 14 residues. Germline values: CDR1 MNHEY, CDR2 SVGEGT. This CDR3 reads CASSFPPGDAEAFF. The CDR3 DNA reads as TGTGCCAGCAGTTTCCCTCCTGGGGACGCTGAAGCCTTCTTT.

The J gene is TRBJ2-1, the V gene TRBV15; 7 bases agree with TRBD2. CDR1 is LNHNV, CDR2 YYDKDF, per germline (reference sequence). The CDR3 has 17 residues. The ends lost 1 base at V and 3 bases at J; junction bases unmatched: 9. DNA for the CDR3: TGTGCCACCAGCAGAGGGGTCTCTGGCGGGAGCTACAATGAGCAGTTCTTC. Its protein is CATSRGVSGGSYNEQFF.

This clonotype was seen at least ten times. The rearrangement links TRBV27 to TRBJ2-5; TRBD2 agrees at 10 bases. The V gene end was trimmed by 6 bases and the J gene end by 5 bases; junction bases not matched to a gene: 6. The CDR3 runs to 14 residues. CDR1 and CDR2 from the germline V gene are MNHEY and SMNVEV (reference sequence). The CDR3 DNA reads TGTGCCAGCAGCCCGGGACTAGCGTTGGAGACCCAGTACTTC. This sequence encodes CASSPGLALETQYF.

This clonotype was picked up many times. The CDR3 DNA sequence: TGCGCCAGCAGCTTGGAAAGTCTAACGGGTAATGAGCAGTTCTTC. Its protein is CASSLESLTGNEQFF. This rearrangement joins TRBV5-1 to TRBJ2-1; D remains unclear. The CDR3 covers 15 residues. The V end was cut by 0 bases, the J end by 7 bases, with 14 bases between. CDR1 SGHRS and CDR2 YFSETQ come from the germline V gene. Looking up the rest from reference TRBV5-1 and TRBJ2-1 gives the full variable domain: KAGVTQTPRYLIKTRGQQVTLSCSPISGHRSVSWYQQTPGQGLQFLFEYFSETQRNKGNFPGRFSGRQFSNSRSEMNVSTLELGDSALYLCASSLESLTGNEQFFGPGTRLTVL.

At least ten counts were recorded for this clonotype. The genes are TRBV20-1 and TRBJ2-1, with 10 bases matching TRBD1. The length of the CDR3 is 14 residues. The germline gives CDR1 DFQATT, CDR2 SNEGSKA (reference sequence). The V gene end was trimmed by 4 bases and the J gene end by 7 bases; junction bases not matched to a gene: 7. For the CDR3, the DNA is TGCAGTGCTAAAGGACAGGGGGTTTGGAATGAGCAGTTCTTC. Translating it yields CSAKGQGVWNEQFF.

This clonotype showed up many times. The chain is built from TRBV12-3 or TRBV12-4 and TRBJ2-1; D is unresolved. V was clipped by 8 bases and J by 9 bases, with 20 bases between them. The CDR3 runs 14 residues. The CDR3 DNA is TGTGCCAGCGGGTTATCATTGAATGTTGGTGAGCAGTTCTTC. It specifies CASGLSLNVGEQFF.

Regarding this clonotype: This may stem from a read error, because a much larger clone lies one nucleotide away. The chain is built from TRBV27 and TRBJ2-7; a possible D gene is TRBD1 (5 bases). Germline assignment: CDR1 MNHEY and CDR2 SMNVEV (reference sequence). The CDR3 length is 13 residues. The chain's CDR3 is CAGSLGASYEQYF. The CDR3 DNA reads as TGTGCCGGCAGTTTAGGGGCCTCCTACGAGCAGTACTTC.

This chain uses TRBV6-1 with TRBJ2-1; D uncertain. The CDR3 sequence is 14 residues long. Trimming pared 6 bases from V and 8 bases from J, leaving 17 bases between. Germline V gene lookup returns CDR1 MNHNS and CDR2 SASEGT. CDR3 DNA sequence: TGTGCCAGCAGACGCGAGAGCAGTCTGGATGAGCAGTTCTTC. Its protein product is CASRRESSLDEQFF.

This clonotype was picked up many times. The CDR3, as DNA: TGTGCCAGCAGCCAACGCGGGACAACCGGGTACTACGAGCAGTACTTC. Protein sequence: CASSQRGTTGYYEQYF. The chain is built from TRBV6-6 and TRBJ2-7, with D perhaps TRBD1 or TRBD2 (6 bases each). The CDR3 sequence is 16 residues long. Between the trimmed V and J ends, which lost 6 bases and 3 bases, there was a span of 21 bases. Germline V gene sequence: CDR1 MNHNY, CDR2 SVGAGI (reference sequence).

V is TRBV19 and J is TRBJ2-1; the D is unclear. V lost 3 bases to trimming and J lost 6 bases, with 21 bases between them. The CDR3 runs 17 residues. Germline CDR1 and CDR2: LNHDA and SQIVND (reference sequence). The CDR3 sequence: CASSIFGLGVSSNEQFF. In DNA form, the CDR3 reads TGTGCCAGTAGTATCTTTGGGCTAGGAGTCTCAAGCAATGAGCAGTTCTTC. The full variable domain, rest sourced from reference TRBV19 and TRBJ2-1, is DGGITQSPKYLFRKEGQNVTLSCEQNLNHDAMYWYRQDPGQGLRLIYYSQIVNDFQKGDIAEGYSVSREKKESFPLTVTSAQKNPTAFYLCASSIFGLGVSSNEQFFGPGTRLTVL.

With regard to this clonotype: This may be a read error: a much more frequent sequence differs by one nucleotide. This chain joins TRBV5-1 and TRBJ2-2, with D tentatively TRBD2 (6 bases). CDR1 and CDR2 (germline): SGHRS, YFSETQ. This CDR3 is 14 amino acids long. CDR3 loop: CASKPGQNTGGLFF. CDR3 sequence (DNA): TGCGCCAGCAAACCGGGCCAAAACACCGGGGGGCTGTTTTTT.

This clonotype came up many times. The rearrangement uses TRBV7-2 and TRBJ2-7; perhaps TRBD1 as D (6 bases). This CDR3 comprises 14 residues. The germline V and J ends were trimmed by 1 base and 0 bases, with 7 bases remaining between them. CDR1 and CDR2 from the germline V gene are SGHTA and FQGNSA. The CDR3 loop reads CASSLDRVSYEQYF. The CDR3 nucleotides are TGTGCCAGCAGCTTAGACAGGGTCTCCTACGAGCAGTACTTC.

At least ten counts were recorded for this clonotype. This chain connects TRBV9 to TRBJ2-7, with D maybe TRBD1 (5 bases). Trimming took off 3 bases at V and 0 bases at J, with 22 bases between the two ends. Germline CDR1 reads SGDLS; CDR2 reads YYNGEE. The CDR3 is made up of 18 amino acids. In DNA form, the CDR3 reads TGTGCCAGCAGCGCCCGATGCGCAGACAGCGCCGACTCCTACGAGCAGTACTTC. Translating gives CASSARCADSADSYEQYF. Supplemented by reference TRBV9 and TRBJ2-7, the full variable domain reads DSGVTQTPKHLITATGQRVTLRCSPRSGDLSVYWYQQSLDQGLQFLIQYYNGEERAKGNILERFSAQQFPDLHSELNLSSLELGDSALYFCASSARCADSADSYEQYFGPGTRLTVT.